This T cell receptor (beta chain) was sequenced during a study of cytomegalovirus exposure and HLA in healthy donors. Whole-study results and caveats: It was taken for granted in presence/absence analyses that sequencing depth across donors was roughly uniform.

As regards this clone: The antigen is undetermined.

The germline CDR1 and CDR2 sequences are MGHRA and YSYEKL. CDR3 length: 17 residues. The junction had 1 base not matched to a gene; V was cut back by 1 base and J by 2 bases. Amplification used 60 Vbeta primers and 13 Jbeta primers. Here immunoSEQ multiplex PCR was the method, and the copy in TCRdb shows in-frame clones only, minus some. Of about 180,000 clones in the sample, 70% to 85% were seen once. Sequencing was done on a sample of PBMCs. V gene TRBV4-1 combines with J gene TRBJ2-1; 14 nucleotides match TRBD2. This clonotype was sampled from a man between 18 and 29 years old in good health and CMV-seronegative. The CDR3 region has the DNA TGCGCCAGCAGCCAAGGGGGACTAGCGGGGGCCTACAATGAGCAGTTCTTC. Protein: CASSQGGLAGAYNEQFF.